One sample yielded the 24 T cell receptor beta chains listed below, sequenced in a study of PD-L1 blockade in urothelial cancer. Using immunoSEQ multiplex PCR, the repertoire was profiled, and TCRdb retains in-frame clones only, with some absent. The sample has 40,000 to 45,000 clones, 88% seen once. This specimen consisted of PBMCs, obtained around atezolizumab (anti-PD-L1) treatment. The receptors shown here come from a woman aged 55-75 years with urothelial cancer.

The V gene is TRBV29-1, the J gene TRBJ2-1; D call uncertain. Germline values: CDR1 SQVTM, CDR2 ANQGSEA. This CDR3 comprises 11 residues. The V gene lost 7 bases and the J gene lost 8 bases, with 12 bases spanning the gap. The CDR3 is CSAGHGHEQFF. In nucleotides, the CDR3 is TGCAGCGCCGGTCATGGGCATGAGCAGTTCTTC.

The chain is built from TRBV2 and TRBJ2-3; TRBD2 is a possible D gene (5 bases). Germline V lookup: CDR1 SNHLY, CDR2 FYNNEI. This CDR3 is built from 15 residues. V was cut by 6 bases and J by 10 bases, with 23 bases left in between. The CDR3: CASRTGGSPGLAQYF. CDR3 coding DNA: TGTGCCAGCAGGACCGGTGGGAGCCCCGGATTGGCGCAGTATTTT.

This chain connects TRBV2 to TRBJ2-7, with D possibly being TRBD2 (5 bases). Trimming removed 8 bases at V and 7 bases at J, with 15 bases between. This CDR3 region has 12 residues. CDR1 and CDR2 (germline): SNHLY, FYNNEI. The CDR3 loop reads CASLAHGEEQYF. CDR3 in DNA: TGTGCCAGCCTAGCCCACGGGGAGGAGCAGTACTTC.

The rearrangement joins TRBV7-2 to TRBJ2-1; 16 bases align to TRBD2. V was pared by 5 bases and J by 2 bases, with 3 bases of the junction left unmatched. This CDR3 has 17 residues. Per the germline V gene, CDR1 is SGHTA and CDR2 is FQGNSA. CDR3 nucleotides: TGTGCCAGCAGCCCCGGGACTAGCGGGAGGGCCTACAATGAGCAGTTCTTC. This translates into CASSPGTSGRAYNEQFF.

The chain is built from TRBV7-9 and TRBJ1-1; D ambiguous. The CDR3 extends over 14 amino acids. CDR1 and CDR2 (germline): SEHNR, FQNEAQ (reference sequence). V was shortened by 3 bases and J by 1 base, with 9 bases between the two germline ends. In DNA form, the CDR3 reads TGTGCCAGCAGCTTTGGAGGGCCGAACACTGAAGCTTTCTTT. This translates into CASSFGGPNTEAFF.

V and J are TRBV9 and TRBJ2-7; TRBD1 is a possible D gene (6 bases). The V end lost 1 base, the J end lost 2 bases, and 13 bases lay between the germline ends. This CDR3 comprises 15 residues. CDR1 SGDLS and CDR2 YYNGEE come from the germline V gene. The DNA for the CDR3 is TGTGCCAGCAGCGTAACTGGGACACTTGCCTACGAGCAGTACTTC. This encodes CASSVTGTLAYEQYF.

The chain uses TRBV2 and TRBJ1-4, with a tentative D call TRBD1 (6 bases). This CDR3 is 14 amino acids long. The germline CDR1 and CDR2 sequences are SNHLY and FYNNEI. Trimming cost V 7 bases and J 6 bases, with 15 bases left between them. The CDR3 sequence: CASTPGQGDEKLFF. The DNA of the CDR3 is TGTGCCAGCACCCCGGGACAAGGGGATGAAAAACTGTTTTTT.

This chain links TRBV7-9 with TRBJ2-1; D may be TRBD2 (6 bases). The CDR3 spans 14 residues. V shed 5 bases and J shed 7 bases, with 15 bases lying between them. Germline V gene sequence: CDR1 SEHNR, CDR2 FQNEAQ (reference sequence). CDR3 protein: CASSRDGTSNEQFF. For the CDR3, the DNA is TGTGCCAGCAGCCGCGATGGGACTTCAAATGAGCAGTTCTTC. Full variable domain (rest looked up from reference TRBV7-9 and TRBJ2-1): DTGVSQNPRHKITKRGQNVTFRCDPISEHNRLYWYRQTLGQGPEFLTYFQNEAQLEKSRLLSDRFSAERPKGSFSTLEIQRTEQGDSAMYLCASSRDGTSNEQFFGPGTRLTVL.

V and J are TRBV6-4 and TRBJ1-2; 8 bases fit TRBD1. The length of the CDR3 is 13 residues. The ends lost 3 bases at V and 8 bases at J; junction bases unmatched: 5. CDR1 MRHNA and CDR2 SNTAGT come from the germline V gene. CDR3: CASSEQQGGGYTF. The CDR3 nucleotides are TGTGCCAGCAGTGAGCAACAGGGGGGAGGCTACACCTTC.

V gene TRBV11-2 combines with J gene TRBJ2-7; D is perhaps TRBD1 (6 bases). The V gene lost 5 bases and the J gene lost 3 bases, with 14 bases spanning the gap. The CDR3 runs 14 residues. Germline V gives CDR1 SGHAT, CDR2 FQNNGV. CDR3 nucleotide sequence: TGTGCCAGCAGCCCCCGGGACACCTTCTACGAGCAGTACTTC. Protein: CASSPRDTFYEQYF.

The chain has TRBV28 and TRBJ1-2; D gene unclear. Per germline, CDR1 MDHEN and CDR2 SYDVKM. V was shortened by 3 bases and J by 8 bases, with 10 bases between the two germline ends. This CDR3 is built from 12 residues. CDR3 bases: TGTGCCAGCAGTTTCTTCCAGAGGGGCTACACCTTC. Its protein product is CASSFFQRGYTF.

The J gene is TRBJ2-5, the V gene TRBV10-3; TRBD1 aligns across 7 bases. The V segment lost 6 bases and the J segment 4 bases; nucleotides outside the gene matches: 2. Germline V gene sequence: CDR1 ENHRY, CDR2 SYGVKD. The CDR3 loop spans 12 amino acids. CDR3 protein: CAIRDRLETQYF. CDR3 sequence (DNA): TGTGCCATCAGGGACAGGTTAGAGACCCAGTACTTC.

The J gene is TRBJ1-2, the V gene TRBV18; 9 nucleotides match TRBD1. Germline values: CDR1 KGHSH, CDR2 LQKENI. The length of the CDR3 is 14 residues. V lost 5 bases, J lost 4 bases, and 5 bases stayed unmatched. CDR3 loop: CASSGTGTGYGYTF. DNA for the CDR3: TGTGCCAGCTCAGGGACAGGGACGGGCTATGGCTACACCTTC.

The count of this clone is one. CDR3 residues: CASSLSWLTSLAAYEQYF. The DNA of the CDR3 is TGTGCCAGCAGTTTAAGTTGGCTCACCTCATTGGCGGCCTACGAGCAGTACTTC. V usage is TRBV28 and J usage is TRBJ2-7, with D hard to call. In germline, CDR1 is MDHEN, CDR2 SYDVKM. This CDR3 has 18 residues. The ends were cut back, 2 bases at V and 2 bases at J, with 22 bases in the middle.

This chain joins TRBV6-5 and TRBJ1-2, with 7 bases aligning to TRBD1. The germline CDR1 and CDR2 sequences are MNHEY and SVGAGI. This CDR3 contains 12 residues. Losses at the gene ends were 6 bases for V and 5 bases for J; bases not matched to a gene: 3. Here the CDR3 DNA reads TGTGCCAGCAGGCGGACAGGTTATGGCTACACCTTC. Amino acid sequence: CASRRTGYGYTF.

The gene calls are TRBV4-3 and TRBJ1-1; D is ambiguous. Germline V gene lookup returns CDR1 LGHNA and CDR2 YSLEER. The length of the CDR3 is 15 residues. Trimming left V 1 base short and J 11 bases short, with 20 bases between. Written as DNA, the CDR3 is TGCGCCAGCAGCCAAGGATGGGTGAGGGAAGAAGTGGCTTTCTTT. Residues: CASSQGWVREEVAFF.

The chain joins TRBV7-2 to TRBJ2-7, with TRBD2 as a possible D gene (6 bases). This CDR3 spans 15 amino acids. Germline V lookup: CDR1 SGHTA, CDR2 FQGNSA. Trimming took off 5 bases at V and 4 bases at J, with 18 bases between the two ends. CDR3 amino acids: CASSIQSSGDYEQYF. The CDR3 DNA sequence: TGTGCCAGCAGCATCCAGTCTTCGGGGGATTACGAGCAGTACTTC. The full variable domain, its missing parts supplied by reference TRBV7-2 and TRBJ2-7, is GAGVSQSPSNKVTEKGKDVELRCDPISGHTALYWYRQSLGQGLEFLIYFQGNSAPDKSGLPSDRFSAERTGGSVSTLTIQRTQQEDSAVYLCASSIQSSGDYEQYFGPGTRLTVT.

The chain has TRBV5-4 and TRBJ2-7; 7 bases line up with TRBD1. The V gene end was trimmed by 2 bases and the J gene end by 3 bases; junction bases not matched to a gene: 5. The CDR3 extends over 14 amino acids. CDR1 is SGHNT, CDR2 YYREEE, per germline (reference sequence). As DNA, the CDR3 is TGTGCCAGCAGCTTCACAGGGGAACGCTACGAGCAGTACTTC. Translation gives CASSFTGERYEQYF. The whole variable domain, remainder taken from reference TRBV5-4 and TRBJ2-7, is ETGVTQSPTHLIKTRGQQVTLRCSSQSGHNTVSWYQQALGQGPQFIFQYYREEENGRGNFPPRFSGLQFPNYSSELNVNALELDDSALYLCASSFTGERYEQYFGPGTRLTVT.

J is TRBJ2-7 and V is TRBV7-2; 13 bases line up with TRBD2. Germline CDR1 reads SGHTA; CDR2 reads FQGNSA. Trimming removed 3 bases from V and 2 bases from J; junction bases left unmatched: 1. This CDR3 has 15 residues. The CDR3 sequence is CASSLGLAGTYEQYF. The DNA for the CDR3 is TGTGCCAGCAGCTTGGGACTAGCGGGAACCTACGAGCAGTACTTC.

J is TRBJ2-7 and V is TRBV14; TRBD2 matches at 7 bases. CDR1 is SGHDN, CDR2 FVKESK, per germline. Losses at the gene ends were 4 bases for V and 0 bases for J; bases not matched to a gene: 6. The CDR3 runs 15 residues. The CDR3 is CASSPSGGSSYEQYF. The CDR3, as DNA: TGTGCCAGCAGCCCTAGCGGTGGAAGCTCCTACGAGCAGTACTTC.

The rearrangement joins TRBV9 to TRBJ2-2; D may be TRBD1 (6 bases). The V end lost 6 bases, the J end lost 6 bases, and 18 bases lay between the germline ends. The CDR3 has 15 residues. Germline V gene data show CDR1 as SGDLS and CDR2 as YYNGEE. The chain's CDR3 is CASTYNRDIPGELFF. For the CDR3, the DNA is TGTGCCAGCACTTACAACCGGGACATCCCCGGGGAGCTGTTTTTT.

The rearrangement joins TRBV6-5 to TRBJ1-2; D uncertain. Germline V gene data show CDR1 as MNHEY and CDR2 as SVGAGI. This CDR3 has 13 residues. With 0 bases removed from V and 4 bases from J, the gap between germline ends came to 6 bases. The CDR3 sequence is CASSYSGGYGYTF. The CDR3 DNA follows: TGTGCCAGCAGTTACTCGGGAGGCTATGGCTACACCTTC.

The rearrangement links TRBV6-5 to TRBJ2-1; possibly TRBD1 for D (5 bases). CDR3 size: 16 residues. Germline V lookup: CDR1 MNHEY, CDR2 SVGAGI. The V end lost 0 bases, the J end lost 7 bases, and 16 bases lay between the germline ends. CDR3 DNA sequence: TGTGCCAGCAGTTACTCCCCGTATGAGACAGCAAATGAGCAGTTCTTC. It is translated as CASSYSPYETANEQFF.

V is TRBV2 and J is TRBJ1-1; 7 nucleotides agree with TRBD1. The J segment lost 0 bases and the V segment lost 8 bases, leaving 3 bases of the junction unmatched. This CDR3 is 13 amino acids long. The germline V gene encodes CDR1 SNHLY and CDR2 FYNNEI. In DNA, the CDR3 is TGTGCCAGCGGGGGACAGATGAACACTGAAGCTTTCTTT. Its protein is CASGGQMNTEAFF.